Shown below are 30 T cell receptor beta chains from a single sample sequenced in a study of blood T cell repertoires in COVID-19. TCRdb's table, derived via immunoSEQ multiplex PCR, lists solely in-frame clones and lacks some. The profile shows a few hundred thousand clones, 88% of them singletons. Source material: PBMCs or T cells enriched from blood (not recorded which). These receptors all come from a woman between 35 and 50 years old who had recovered from COVID-19.

This chain joins TRBV2 and TRBJ2-1, with 7 bases that match TRBD2. The CDR3 loop spans 16 amino acids. The germline V gene encodes CDR1 SNHLY and CDR2 FYNNEI. Losses at the gene ends were 6 bases for V and 0 bases for J; bases not matched to a gene: 8. The CDR3, as DNA: TGTGCCAGCAGCGGGGAACTAGCGCCCTCCTACAATGAGCAGTTCTTC. Amino acids: CASSGELAPSYNEQFF.

The chain links TRBV11-2 to TRBJ1-1; 9 bases are shared with TRBD1. CDR1 and CDR2 (germline): SGHAT, FQNNGV. The CDR3 sequence is 16 residues long. V trimming: 1 base; J trimming: 1 base; junction bases outside the gene matches: 4. CDR3 DNA: TGTGCCAGCAGCTTAGCTCCGGGACAGGGGAACACTGAAGCTTTCTTT. Translated: CASSLAPGQGNTEAFF.

The chain couples TRBV5-5 to TRBJ2-1; tentatively, D is TRBD1 (6 bases). The V end lost 4 bases, the J end lost 9 bases, and 14 bases lay between the germline ends. Germline V gene sequence: CDR1 SGHKS, CDR2 YYEKEE (reference sequence). CDR3 size: 13 residues. As DNA, the CDR3 is TGTGCCAGCAGCCCCCCATGGGGGCTTGAGCAGTTCTTC. Protein sequence: CASSPPWGLEQFF.

The V and J genes are TRBV6-2 or TRBV6-3 and TRBJ2-2; D gene uncertain. The CDR3 is 15 residues long. With 5 bases removed from V and 5 bases from J, the gap between germline ends came to 15 bases. Germline V CDR1 and CDR2: MNHEY, SVGEGT. CDR3 residues: CASSRGRIITGELFF. In nucleotides, the CDR3 is TGTGCCAGCAGTCGTGGGCGAATCATTACCGGGGAGCTGTTTTTT.

The count of this clone is one. The chain is built from TRBV4-3 and TRBJ2-7; 9 bases are a match to TRBD1. Trimming cost V 3 bases and J 1 base; bases outside gene matches: 4. The germline V gene encodes CDR1 LGHNA and CDR2 YSLEER. There are 15 residues in the CDR3. The CDR3 DNA follows: TGCGCCAGCAGCCACCTGACAGGGGGATCCTACGAGCAGTACTTC. Protein product: CASSHLTGGSYEQYF.

This rearrangement joins TRBV11-2 to TRBJ2-5, with a possible D match to TRBD2 (6 bases). The V end lost 5 bases, the J end lost 2 bases, and 18 bases lay between the germline ends. Germline CDR1 and CDR2: SGHAT and FQNNGV. This CDR3 is built from 16 residues. CDR3 in amino acids: CASSAIRGRPQETQYF. The CDR3 region has the DNA TGTGCCAGCAGCGCTATACGGGGGAGGCCACAAGAGACCCAGTACTTC. The variable domain in full, with the rest retrieved from reference TRBV11-2 and TRBJ2-5, is EAGVAQSPRYKIIEKRQSVAFWCNPISGHATLYWYQQILGQGPKLLIQFQNNGVVDDSQLPKDRFSAERLKGVDSTLKIQPAKLEDSAVYLCASSAIRGRPQETQYFGPGTRLLVL.

The chain uses TRBV5-1 and TRBJ1-1; 10 nucleotides align to TRBD1. Germline V gene sequence: CDR1 SGHRS, CDR2 YFSETQ. This CDR3 is built from 15 residues. The junction had 6 bases not matched to a gene; V was cut back by 0 bases and J by 7 bases. For the CDR3, the DNA is TGCGCCAGCAGCTTGGCGACAGGGGGCGCGGTTGAAGCTTTCTTT. This gives the protein CASSLATGGAVEAFF.

This chain joins TRBV5-1 and TRBJ2-1; TRBD2 agrees at 12 bases. Germline V gene data show CDR1 as SGHRS and CDR2 as YFSETQ. The CDR3 has 16 amino acids. J was trimmed by 3 bases and V by 4 bases; bases with no gene match: 5. Written as DNA, the CDR3 is TGCGCCAGCAGCAGGGGGACTAGCGGGCTCTACAATGAGCAGTTCTTC. Translation: CASSRGTSGLYNEQFF.

This chain uses TRBV27 with TRBJ2-7; 9 bases agree with TRBD1. The CDR3 is 17 amino acids. V gave up 2 bases and J gave up 2 bases; unmatched junction bases: 10. Germline V gene lookup returns CDR1 MNHEY and CDR2 SMNVEV (reference sequence). CDR3 sequence: CASSLSPGTGKAYEQYF. CDR3 DNA sequence: TGTGCCAGCAGTTTAAGTCCCGGGACAGGGAAAGCCTACGAGCAGTACTTC.

The rearrangement uses TRBV11-3 and TRBJ2-7; D not certain. V was cut by 6 bases and J by 5 bases, with 11 bases left in between. The CDR3 covers 12 residues. Germline V gene data show CDR1 as SGHNT and CDR2 as YENEEA. This chain's CDR3 is CASSSNTHEQYF. The CDR3 bases are TGTGCCAGCAGTTCCAACACCCACGAGCAGTACTTC.

The chain recombines TRBV24-1 with TRBJ1-2; D possibly corresponds to TRBD1 (6 bases). This CDR3 comprises 13 residues. Trimming took off 3 bases at V and 5 bases at J, with 9 bases between the two ends. The germline gives CDR1 KGHDR, CDR2 SFDVKD. The CDR3 loop is CATSDETGYGYTF. CDR3 coding DNA: TGTGCCACCAGTGATGAAACAGGGTATGGCTACACCTTC.

This CDR3 is CATSDFRQGAFSGANVLTF. CDR3 coding DNA: TGTGCCACCAGTGATTTTCGACAGGGGGCCTTCTCTGGGGCCAACGTCCTGACTTTC. The chain is built from TRBV24-1 and TRBJ2-6; 10 bases match TRBD1. This CDR3 has 19 residues. CDR1 is KGHDR and CDR2 is SFDVKD in the germline V gene. J lost 0 bases, V lost 1 base, and 5 bases had no gene match.

V is TRBV7-6 and J is TRBJ2-1, with a weak D call TRBD1 (5 bases). V shed 7 bases and J shed 1 base, with 17 bases lying between them. This CDR3 has 16 amino acids. Germline CDR1 reads SGHVS; CDR2 reads FNYEAQ. For the CDR3, the DNA is TGTGCCAGCACCTCGACGCCGGCAGGGTCCTACAATGAGCAGTTCTTC. Its translation is CASTSTPAGSYNEQFF.

CDR3 sequence reads: CASSLLGQGVVEKLFF. The CDR3 nucleotides are TGTGCCAGCAGTTTATTAGGCCAGGGGGTGGTTGAAAAACTGTTTTTT. The chain carries TRBV28 and TRBJ1-4, with TRBD1 matching 7 bases. The CDR3 consists of 16 residues. V lost 1 base and J lost 7; bases outside the gene matches: 9. CDR1 is MDHEN, CDR2 SYDVKM, per germline.

V usage is TRBV27 and J usage is TRBJ2-1, with 11 bases aligning to TRBD2. Per germline, CDR1 MNHEY and CDR2 SMNVEV (reference sequence). This CDR3 contains 20 residues. V lost 9 bases to trimming and J lost 8 bases; unmatched junction nucleotides: 27. The DNA for the CDR3 is TGTGCCAGTCTACCCTCTCATGGTGAGGTAGCGGGAGGGTTCGCGGATGAGCAGTTCTTC. Translating gives CASLPSHGEVAGGFADEQFF.

There are a few counts of this clone. The chain combines TRBV7-6 with TRBJ2-1; 9 bases line up with TRBD1. CDR1 and CDR2 from the germline V gene are SGHVS and FNYEAQ. The V segment lost 3 bases and the J segment 6 bases; nucleotides outside the gene matches: 9. CDR3 length: 16 amino acids. CDR3 sequence: CASSFGTPTGGNEQFF. CDR3 nucleotide sequence: TGTGCCAGCAGCTTTGGAACACCGACAGGGGGCAATGAGCAGTTCTTC.

The V gene is TRBV10-1, the J gene TRBJ2-1; TRBD2 aligns across 9 bases. Unmatched junction bases numbered 8, after V lost 1 base and J lost 7 bases. This CDR3 has 16 amino acids. Germline V lookup: CDR1 WNHNN, CDR2 SYGVQD (reference sequence). CDR3 loop: CASSEFSGRFGNEQFF. The CDR3 DNA follows: TGCGCCAGCAGTGAGTTTAGCGGGAGATTCGGGAATGAGCAGTTCTTC.

This clone came up a few times. The genes are TRBV7-8 and TRBJ2-1; 9 bases line up with TRBD2. The CDR3 runs 15 residues. V shed 1 base, J shed 2 bases, and the junction held 0 bases outside the gene matches. Looked up from germline, CDR1 is SGHVS and CDR2 is FQNEAQ. The CDR3 region is CASSLGGRAYNEQFF. CDR3 DNA: TGTGCCAGCAGCTTAGGCGGGAGGGCCTACAATGAGCAGTTCTTC. The entire variable domain, with the rest obtained from reference TRBV7-8 and TRBJ2-1, is as follows: GAGVSQSPRYKVAKRGQDVALRCDPISGHVSLFWYQQALGQGPEFLTYFQNEAQLDKSGLPSDRFFAERPEGSVSTLKIQRTQQEDSAVYLCASSLGGRAYNEQFFGPGTRLTVL.

The chain combines TRBV28 with TRBJ1-1, with unresolved D. Per germline, CDR1 MDHEN and CDR2 SYDVKM. Trimming took 5 bases from V and 12 from J, leaving 16 bases between them. The CDR3 runs 12 residues. The chain's CDR3 is CASSTPPGRTFF. In DNA, the CDR3 is TGTGCCAGCAGTACCCCCCCCGGGAGGACTTTCTTT.

J is TRBJ2-2 and V is TRBV9, with 9 bases that match TRBD2. The germline CDR1 and CDR2 sequences are SGDLS and YYNGEE. This CDR3 has 15 amino acids. V gave up 3 bases and J gave up 4 bases; unmatched junction bases: 4. CDR3 DNA: TGTGCCAGCAGCGCGACTAGCGGAGCCACCGGGGAGCTGTTTTTT. It codes for CASSATSGATGELFF.

The CDR3 coding sequence is TGTGCCAGCAGCGTAGACCCGGGACAGGAGTTTGGGCAGTTCTTC. It yields the protein CASSVDPGQEFGQFF. V and J are TRBV9 and TRBJ2-1; 8 bases match TRBD1. The CDR3 covers 15 residues. CDR1 is SGDLS, CDR2 YYNGEE, per germline. The V gene end was trimmed by 0 bases and the J gene end by 12 bases; junction bases not matched to a gene: 11.

The rearrangement links TRBV2 to TRBJ1-2; 9 nucleotides line up with TRBD1. The CDR3 totals 15 residues. The trim removed 3 bases at V and 6 bases at J, leaving 8 bases unmatched. CDR1 and CDR2 (germline): SNHLY, FYNNEI. The CDR3 coding sequence is TGTGCCAGCAGTGATACACCGGGACAGGGAAATGGCTACACCTTC. It specifies CASSDTPGQGNGYTF.

In its sample, this clone was seen a few times. This rearrangement joins TRBV27 to TRBJ2-5, with D perhaps TRBD1 (6 bases). CDR1 and CDR2 from the germline V gene are MNHEY and SMNVEV (reference sequence). This CDR3 contains 13 residues. Trimming pared 5 bases from V and 2 bases from J, leaving 9 bases between. The CDR3 loop is CASSQQGQETQYF. CDR3 DNA: TGTGCCAGCAGTCAACAGGGTCAAGAGACCCAGTACTTC.

The chain uses TRBV12-3 or TRBV12-4 and TRBJ2-1; the D is unclear. Trimming removed 6 bases at V and 5 bases at J, with 11 bases between. There are 13 residues in the CDR3. CDR3 protein: CASRGLGNNEQFF. The CDR3, as DNA: TGTGCCAGCAGGGGTTTGGGCAACAATGAGCAGTTCTTC.

This chain connects TRBV9 to TRBJ2-5; D gene ambiguous. Germline-derived CDR1 and CDR2 are SGDLS and YYNGEE. Trimming left V 0 bases short and J 7 bases short, with 13 bases between. The CDR3 spans 14 residues. The CDR3 region is CASSVDQTPGTQYF. The CDR3 nucleotides are TGTGCCAGCAGCGTAGATCAGACGCCGGGGACCCAGTACTTC.

Details on this clone: This specimen includes other DNA sequences encoding the same CDR3. The V and J genes are TRBV6-5 and TRBJ1-2, with D possibly matching TRBD1 (5 bases). CDR1 is MNHEY and CDR2 is SVGAGI in the germline V gene. The germline V and J ends were trimmed by 2 bases and 8 bases, with 6 bases remaining between them. The CDR3 covers 11 residues. The CDR3 loop is CASSYRGGYTF. For the CDR3, the DNA is TGTGCCAGCAGTTACAGGGGCGGCTACACCTTC.

This chain links TRBV3-1 (or the pseudogene TRBV3-2) with TRBJ2-1; possible D gene TRBD1, 6 bases. The CDR3 runs 16 residues. With 2 bases removed from V and 6 bases from J, the gap between germline ends came to 17 bases. CDR1 and CDR2 (germline): LGHDT, YNNKEL (reference sequence). DNA of the CDR3: TGTGCCAGCAGCCAAACTGGGGGCCATATGGGCAATGAGCAGTTCTTC. It specifies CASSQTGGHMGNEQFF.

The chain uses TRBV11-2 and TRBJ2-7, with D uncertain. The germline V gene encodes CDR1 SGHAT and CDR2 FQNNGV. The CDR3 extends over 11 amino acids. Between the trimmed V and J ends, which lost 5 bases and 9 bases, there was a span of 11 bases. The CDR3 sequence is CASSRSSGQYF. The CDR3 nucleotides are TGTGCCAGCAGCAGATCTTCCGGGCAGTACTTC.

The gene calls are TRBV27 and TRBJ1-2, with a possible D match to TRBD1 (6 bases). The CDR3 totals 16 residues. V was shortened by 2 bases and J by 4 bases, with 17 bases between the two germline ends. Germline V CDR1 and CDR2: MNHEY, SMNVEV (reference sequence). CDR3 bases: TGTGCCAGCAGTTTACGGCCTAACAGGGTAGCCTATGGCTACACCTTC. This sequence encodes CASSLRPNRVAYGYTF.

The J gene is TRBJ2-5, the V gene TRBV7-6; D is uncertain. This CDR3 contains 11 residues. With 5 bases removed from V and 1 base from J, the gap between germline ends came to 2 bases. Germline loops: CDR1 SGHVS, CDR2 FNYEAQ. CDR3 amino acids: CASSLQETQYF. The CDR3 coding sequence is TGTGCCAGCAGCCTCCAAGAGACCCAGTACTTC.